Listed below are T cell receptor beta chains from one sample, sequenced in a study of cytomegalovirus exposure and HLA in healthy donors. Libraries were prepared by immunoSEQ multiplex PCR; TCRdb keeps only in-frame clonotypes and omits some of them. The table has 150,000 to 200,000 clones, 77% seen once. Sequenced material: PBMCs. These TCRs come from a woman aged 25 to 45 in good health and CMV-seronegative. Each CDR3 is given with its conserved first and last residue. Fields, in order: J gene, clone size, D gene, V gene, CDR3 DNA, CDR3 protein. The D gene is left open where the match is weak. Not all rows give a size; the values are once, few, many and, for expanded clones, a class.

j_call: TRBJ2-3
clone_size: -
d_call: -
v_call: TRBV30
cdr3_nt: TGTGCCTGTCACAGGAGCACAGATACGCAGTATTTT
cdr3_aa: CACHRSTDTQYF

j_call: TRBJ2-5
clone_size: -
d_call: TRBD2
v_call: TRBV2
cdr3_nt: TGTGCCAGCAGTGATGGGAGGGTCCAAGAGACCCAGTACTTC
cdr3_aa: CASSDGRVQETQYF

j_call: TRBJ1-1
clone_size: -
d_call: TRBD1
v_call: TRBV30
cdr3_nt: TGTGCCTGGAGTGTCCAGGGGGCCGGGGCTTTCTTT
cdr3_aa: CAWSVQGAGAFF

j_call: TRBJ2-7
clone_size: -
d_call: TRBD2
v_call: TRBV30
cdr3_nt: TGTGCCTGCGAAATAGCGGGGGCCTCCTACGAGCAGTACTTC
cdr3_aa: CACEIAGASYEQYF

j_call: TRBJ1-1
clone_size: -
d_call: TRBD1
v_call: TRBV7-8
cdr3_nt: TGTGCCAGCAGCTTATGGACAGGGGGGACTGAAGCTTTCTTT
cdr3_aa: CASSLWTGGTEAFF

j_call: TRBJ1-2
clone_size: -
d_call: -
v_call: TRBV7-9
cdr3_nt: TGTGCCAGCCACGGGGAGGGGGGCTATGGCTACACCTTC
cdr3_aa: CASHGEGGYGYTF

j_call: TRBJ2-2
clone_size: -
d_call: TRBD2
v_call: TRBV6-6
cdr3_nt: TGTGCCAGCAGTTCCGGGACTAGCGGTTACACCGGGGAGCTGTTTTTT
cdr3_aa: CASSSGTSGYTGELFF

j_call: TRBJ2-5
clone_size: -
d_call: -
v_call: TRBV7-2
cdr3_nt: TGTGCCAGCAGCTCCAACACTAGACTCGTCAGGGAGACCCAGTACTTC
cdr3_aa: CASSSNTRLVRETQYF

j_call: TRBJ2-7
clone_size: -
d_call: TRBD2
v_call: TRBV4-2
cdr3_nt: TGTGCCAGCAGCCAAGTCGGCGGGGGGGATTCCTACGAGCAGTACTTC
cdr3_aa: CASSQVGGGDSYEQYF

j_call: TRBJ1-2
clone_size: -
d_call: -
v_call: TRBV9
cdr3_nt: TGTGCCAGCAGCGTACCTCCGGCAGGGCGTTTCTATGGCTACACCTTC
cdr3_aa: CASSVPPAGRFYGYTF

j_call: TRBJ2-2
clone_size: -
d_call: -
v_call: TRBV19
cdr3_nt: TGTGCCAGTAGATTCGCCGGCGGCGGGGAGCTGTTTTTT
cdr3_aa: CASRFAGGGELFF

j_call: TRBJ2-7
clone_size: -
d_call: TRBD2
v_call: TRBV19
cdr3_nt: TGTGCCAGTAGTATCTGGCCCAGCGGGGGGCGGTACGAGCAGTACTTC
cdr3_aa: CASSIWPSGGRYEQYF

j_call: TRBJ2-1
clone_size: once
d_call: -
v_call: TRBV9
cdr3_nt: TGTGCCAGCAGCGTAGTGGGGGGCTCCTACAATGAGCAGTTCTTC
cdr3_aa: CASSVVGGSYNEQFF

j_call: TRBJ1-2
clone_size: -
d_call: -
v_call: TRBV5-1
cdr3_nt: TGCGCCAGCAGCTTGGAACAGGGATTGGGGCACACCTTC
cdr3_aa: CASSLEQGLGHTF

j_call: TRBJ1-3
clone_size: -
d_call: TRBD1
v_call: TRBV30
cdr3_nt: TGTGCCTCGAGGGGGCCCTTCGCTGGAAACACCATATATTTT
cdr3_aa: CASRGPFAGNTIYF

j_call: TRBJ2-2
clone_size: many
d_call: -
v_call: TRBV6-4
cdr3_nt: TGTGCCAGCAGACAGGGAGAGGCCGGGGAGCTGTTTTTT
cdr3_aa: CASRQGEAGELFF

j_call: TRBJ1-2
clone_size: -
d_call: -
v_call: TRBV27
cdr3_nt: TGTGCCAGCAGTACAACTACCTCCTATGGCTACACCTTC
cdr3_aa: CASSTTTSYGYTF

j_call: TRBJ1-2
clone_size: -
d_call: -
v_call: TRBV2
cdr3_nt: TGTGCCAGTGTCTTGGACAATACAAACTATGGCTACACCTTC
cdr3_aa: CASVLDNTNYGYTF

j_call: TRBJ1-6
clone_size: -
d_call: -
v_call: TRBV6-6
cdr3_nt: TGTGCCAGCAGGGAGGTATTCGGTAATTCACCCCTCCACTTT
cdr3_aa: CASREVFGNSPLHF

j_call: TRBJ2-7
clone_size: few
d_call: TRBD2
v_call: TRBV6-5
cdr3_nt: TGTGCCAGCAGTAACCAAGCGGGGGGGTACTACGAGCAGTACTTC
cdr3_aa: CASSNQAGGYYEQYF

j_call: TRBJ1-1
clone_size: -
d_call: TRBD1
v_call: TRBV5-6
cdr3_nt: TGTGCCAGCAGCCCCGGACAGGGGATGAACACTGAAGCTTTCTTT
cdr3_aa: CASSPGQGMNTEAFF

j_call: TRBJ1-1
clone_size: -
d_call: TRBD1
v_call: TRBV19
cdr3_nt: TGTGCCAGTTTTCCGGGACAGGGTCCGGAGTCTGAAGCTTTCTTT
cdr3_aa: CASFPGQGPESEAFF

j_call: TRBJ2-7
clone_size: -
d_call: -
v_call: TRBV5-1
cdr3_nt: TGCGCCAGCGGAGTCCAGGGGGGATCCTACGAGCAGTACTTC
cdr3_aa: CASGVQGGSYEQYF

j_call: TRBJ2-6
clone_size: -
d_call: -
v_call: TRBV5-4
cdr3_nt: TGTGCCAGCAGCTCCCCCCTGGGAGAAAAGGCTGGGGCCAACGTCCTGACTTTC
cdr3_aa: CASSSPLGEKAGANVLTF

j_call: TRBJ2-7
clone_size: -
d_call: -
v_call: TRBV7-9
cdr3_nt: TGTGCCAGCAGCCTCACTCCGACTAGCGAGCAGTACTTC
cdr3_aa: CASSLTPTSEQYF

j_call: TRBJ2-3
clone_size: few
d_call: -
v_call: TRBV7-2
cdr3_nt: TGTGCCAGCAGCAACGAGAGGGCAGATACGCAGTATTTT
cdr3_aa: CASSNERADTQYF

j_call: TRBJ2-2
clone_size: -
d_call: -
v_call: TRBV21-1
cdr3_nt: TGTGCCAGCACCGACAGGGGGCTCGCGAACACCGGGGAGCTGTTTTTT
cdr3_aa: CASTDRGLANTGELFF

j_call: TRBJ1-4
clone_size: -
d_call: TRBD1
v_call: TRBV2
cdr3_nt: TGTGCCAGCATTATACCGGGACAGCCTGAAAAACTGTTTTTT
cdr3_aa: CASIIPGQPEKLFF

j_call: TRBJ2-2
clone_size: -
d_call: TRBD2
v_call: TRBV7-6
cdr3_nt: TGTGCCAGCAGCCCCGACAGCGGGGGCCATGACGGGGAGCTGTTTTTT
cdr3_aa: CASSPDSGGHDGELFF

j_call: TRBJ2-3
clone_size: once
d_call: TRBD2
v_call: TRBV5-6
cdr3_nt: TGTGCCAGCAGCTTGGGGGTAGCGGGGGGGCGGGCAGATACGCAGTATTTT
cdr3_aa: CASSLGVAGGRADTQYF

j_call: TRBJ2-3
clone_size: -
d_call: TRBD2
v_call: TRBV7-8
cdr3_nt: TGTGCCAGCAGACTAGCGGCGACAGATACGCAGTATTTT
cdr3_aa: CASRLAATDTQYF

j_call: TRBJ1-2
clone_size: -
d_call: TRBD1
v_call: TRBV28
cdr3_nt: TGTGCCAGCAGTTCCGACAGGGGTTACTATGGCTACACCTTC
cdr3_aa: CASSSDRGYYGYTF

j_call: TRBJ1-4
clone_size: -
d_call: TRBD1
v_call: TRBV30
cdr3_nt: TGTGCCTGGGGGGAACAGGGGACCCTAAAGACCGAAAAACTGTTTTTT
cdr3_aa: CAWGEQGTLKTEKLFF

j_call: TRBJ1-1
clone_size: once
d_call: -
v_call: TRBV5-6
cdr3_nt: TGTGCCAGCAGCTGGATAACCGGGAGGAACACTGAAGCTTTCTTT
cdr3_aa: CASSWITGRNTEAFF

j_call: TRBJ1-1
clone_size: once
d_call: TRBD1
v_call: TRBV19
cdr3_nt: TGTGCCAGTAGTTTAAGACAGGGGGGCTTTTCTGAAGCTTTCTTT
cdr3_aa: CASSLRQGGFSEAFF

j_call: TRBJ1-5
clone_size: -
d_call: -
v_call: TRBV6-1
cdr3_nt: TGTGCCAGCAGTGAATTCTATCAGCCCCAGCATTTT
cdr3_aa: CASSEFYQPQHF

j_call: TRBJ1-1
clone_size: -
d_call: -
v_call: TRBV5-6
cdr3_nt: TGTGCCAGCAGCTTGGGACCTAACCGGGACACTGAAGCTTTCTTT
cdr3_aa: CASSLGPNRDTEAFF

j_call: TRBJ2-6
clone_size: few
d_call: -
v_call: TRBV9
cdr3_nt: TGTGCCAGCAGCGTAGAGCCTGGGGCCAACGTCCTGACTTTC
cdr3_aa: CASSVEPGANVLTF

j_call: TRBJ1-1
clone_size: -
d_call: -
v_call: TRBV10-3
cdr3_nt: TGTGCCATCAGTGCTGTGAACACTGAAGCTTTCTTT
cdr3_aa: CAISAVNTEAFF

j_call: TRBJ2-2
clone_size: once
d_call: -
v_call: TRBV5-1
cdr3_nt: TGCGCCAGCAGCTTTCGGGGGTCGAACACCGGGGAGCTGTTTTTT
cdr3_aa: CASSFRGSNTGELFF

j_call: TRBJ1-4
clone_size: -
d_call: -
v_call: TRBV25-1
cdr3_nt: TGTGCCAGCAGGGCCACAGGGAGGGGGAATGAAAAACTGTTTTTT
cdr3_aa: CASRATGRGNEKLFF